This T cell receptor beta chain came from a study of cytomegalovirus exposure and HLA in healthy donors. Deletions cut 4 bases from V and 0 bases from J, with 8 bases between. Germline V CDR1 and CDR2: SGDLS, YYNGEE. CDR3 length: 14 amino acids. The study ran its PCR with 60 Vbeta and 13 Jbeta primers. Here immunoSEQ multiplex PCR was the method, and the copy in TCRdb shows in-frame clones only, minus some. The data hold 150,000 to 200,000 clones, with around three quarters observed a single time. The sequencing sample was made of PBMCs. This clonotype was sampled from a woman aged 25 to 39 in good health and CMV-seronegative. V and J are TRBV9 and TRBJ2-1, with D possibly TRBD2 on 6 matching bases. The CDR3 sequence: CASSTGDSYNEQFF. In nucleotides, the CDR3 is TGTGCCAGCAGCACGGGAGACTCCTACAATGAGCAGTTCTTC.